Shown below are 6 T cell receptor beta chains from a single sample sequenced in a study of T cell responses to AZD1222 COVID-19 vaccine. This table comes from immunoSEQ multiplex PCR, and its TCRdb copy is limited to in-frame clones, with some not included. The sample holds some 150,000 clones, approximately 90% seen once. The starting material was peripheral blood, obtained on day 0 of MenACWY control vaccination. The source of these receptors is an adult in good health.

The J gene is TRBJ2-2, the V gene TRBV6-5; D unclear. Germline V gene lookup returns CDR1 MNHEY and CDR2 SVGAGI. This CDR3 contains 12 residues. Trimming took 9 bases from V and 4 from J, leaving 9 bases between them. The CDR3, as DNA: TGTGCCAGATCCTCTAGCACCGGGGAGCTGTTTTTT. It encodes CARSSSTGELFF.

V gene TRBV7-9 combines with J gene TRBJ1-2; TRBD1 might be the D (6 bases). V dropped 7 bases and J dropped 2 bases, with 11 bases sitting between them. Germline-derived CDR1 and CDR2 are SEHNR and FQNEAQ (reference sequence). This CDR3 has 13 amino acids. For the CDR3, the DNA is TGTGCCAGCAACCCGCAGGGGAACTATGGCTACACCTTC. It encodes CASNPQGNYGYTF.

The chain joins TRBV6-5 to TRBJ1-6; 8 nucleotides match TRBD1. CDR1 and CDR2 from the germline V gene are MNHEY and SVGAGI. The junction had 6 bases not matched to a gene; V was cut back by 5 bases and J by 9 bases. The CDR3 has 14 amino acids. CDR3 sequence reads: CASSIRGLGSPLHF. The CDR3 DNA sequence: TGTGCCAGCAGTATCAGGGGGCTTGGTTCACCCCTCCACTTT.

CDR3 residues: CASSLSNNNEQFF. CDR3 DNA sequence: TGTGCCAGCAGCCTCAGCAATAACAATGAGCAGTTCTTC. The chain carries TRBV9 and TRBJ2-1; D remains unclear. CDR1 is SGDLS, CDR2 YYNGEE, per germline. CDR3 size: 13 residues. V dropped 4 bases and J dropped 5 bases, with 10 bases sitting between them. The full variable domain, with the rest looked up from reference TRBV9 and TRBJ2-1, is DSGVTQTPKHLITATGQRVTLRCSPRSGDLSVYWYQQSLDQGLQFLIQYYNGEERAKGNILERFSAQQFPDLHSELNLSSLELGDSALYFCASSLSNNNEQFFGPGTRLTVL.

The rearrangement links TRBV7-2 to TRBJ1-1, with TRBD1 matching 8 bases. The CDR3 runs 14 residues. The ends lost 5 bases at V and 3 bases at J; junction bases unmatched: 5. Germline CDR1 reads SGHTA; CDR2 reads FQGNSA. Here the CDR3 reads CASSPGQAHTEAFF. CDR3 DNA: TGTGCCAGCAGCCCGGGACAGGCCCACACTGAAGCTTTCTTT. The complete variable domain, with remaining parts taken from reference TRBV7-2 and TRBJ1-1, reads GAGVSQSPSNKVTEKGKDVELRCDPISGHTALYWYRQSLGQGLEFLIYFQGNSAPDKSGLPSDRFSAERTGGSVSTLTIQRTQQEDSAVYLCASSPGQAHTEAFFGQGTRLTVV.

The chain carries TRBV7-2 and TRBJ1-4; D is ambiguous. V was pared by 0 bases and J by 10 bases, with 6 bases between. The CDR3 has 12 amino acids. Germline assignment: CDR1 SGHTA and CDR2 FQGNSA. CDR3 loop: CASSLAEGKLFF. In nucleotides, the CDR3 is TGTGCCAGCAGCTTAGCGGAGGGAAAACTGTTTTTT.